This TCR beta chain was recorded in a study of blood T cells in healthy people across ages. This clonotype occurred many times. For the second PCR, which ran for 7 to 11 cycles, a sample-barcoded 5' primer and a J-beta primer mix were used. TCRdb used MiXCR to reprocess the 5' RACE reads, holding one entry per CDR3 protein. The sample shows about 840,000 distinct CDR3 sequences, just under 30% of them seen only once. The length of the CDR3 is 18 residues. V trimming: 8 bases; J trimming: 0 bases; junction bases outside the gene matches: 14. These same records also appear under a second study, on T cells of mothers and their children.

Material for sequencing was blood. This TCR was sampled from a woman in her thirties or forties in good health. The V gene is TRBV12-3 or TRBV12-4, the J gene TRBJ2-4, with 9 bases fitting TRBD1. The CDR3 region has the DNA TGTGCCAGCGGGCCGGGACAGGGACGATTAATAGCCAAAAACATTCAGTACTTC. Its protein product is CASGPGQGRLIAKNIQYF.